The entry below gives a single T cell receptor beta chain sequence along with its context. Other nucleotide sequences in the sample specify the same CDR3. This specimen belongs to a study of shared clonotypes between healthy human individuals. The wider study: The donors, two women and three men, were aged 18 to 49. CD4 naive and memory got three plates each, CD8 naive two, CD8 memory one.

The CDR3 runs 14 residues. With V trimmed by 3 bases and J by 2 bases, 3 bases remained unmatched. The germline V gene has CDR1 MNHEY and CDR2 SMNVEV (reference sequence). Per the study methods: ImmunoSEQ gave junction-only sequences without quality scores, so filtering differed. Method: immunoSEQ multiplex PCR; TCRdb's copy keeps in-frame clones and lacks some. That table gives V, J and clone size, and the DNA gave D and trimming. The repertoire holds some 2,100,000 clones, with about 93% as singletons. Positively selected for CCR7, the CD45RO-negative cells used as naive CD8 cells excluded terminally differentiated effector memory CD45RA+ cells. All participating donors were Caucasian adults from Nashville, Tennessee.

This receptor was taken from a man between 18 and 29 years old in good health. Some clones in this sample may be carry-over from other donors' samples. Input material: naive CD8+ T cells from PBMCs. The rearrangement uses TRBV27 and TRBJ2-7; 8 bases line up with TRBD1. CDR3 sequence reads: CASSFGQGTYEQYF. CDR3 bases: TGTGCCAGCAGTTTCGGACAGGGTACCTACGAGCAGTACTTC.